This T cell receptor (beta chain) was observed in a study of breast tumors, draining lymph nodes, adjacent tissues. Study-wide results and limits: Most tumor T cells seemingly derive from lymph node, then expand in tumor. Luminal-like breast cancer showed significantly greater tumor-nontumor repertoire similarity than basal-like breast cancer did. Tumors had less TCR diversity than lymph nodes, more than nontumor tissue. That most tumor T cells come from lymph nodes remained unproven.

The J segment lost 3 bases and the V segment lost 7 bases, leaving 8 bases of the junction unmatched. This CDR3 region has 14 residues. CDR1 is MDHEN and CDR2 is SYDVKM in the germline V gene. Axillary draining lymph nodes of breast cancer patients supplied the node samples. For this clonotype: The antigen is undetermined. This may be a read error: a much more frequent sequence differs by one nucleotide. This likely comes from a read error, as the CDR3 has no conserved phenylalanine or tryptophan at its end.

TCRdb re-derived calls from the multiplex PCR reads in MiXCR, one entry per CDR3 protein. The sample yields under 150,000 distinct CDR3 sequences, 20% to 25% seen once. The J gene is TRBJ2-7, the V gene TRBV28; TRBD2 matches at 8 bases. Sequencing was performed on axillary lymph node tissue. This receptor was identified in a female donor with breast cancer. Some clones in this sample may be carry-over from other donors' samples. The CDR3 DNA reads TGTGCCAGCACCCGAGCGGGAGTTGGCTACGAGCAGTACCTC. It specifies CASTRAGVGYEQYL.